This T cell receptor (beta chain) was retrieved from a study of cytomegalovirus exposure and HLA in healthy donors (dated by TCRdb to about 2017). Study-wide context: An earlier analysis of approximately 640 of the donors reported about 250 Gb of sequence data and 117 million unique TCR beta sequences from some 180 million T cells. Approximately 300 gigabases of sequencing data and approximately 92 million unique TCR sequences made up an early release that covered over 550 HLA-typed donors. Of the roughly 400 genotyped donors, less than 90% were placed in the genetic ancestry cluster associated with self-reported Caucasian donors. The study aimed to test whether cataloging public T cell receptors could reveal signatures of past pathogen exposure. The T cell repertoires of some 700 subjects were profiled by immunosequencing and related to cytomegalovirus serostatus. Besides the first cohort of hundreds of subjects, a separate validation cohort made up of about 120 different subjects was used. To predict cytomegalovirus infection status, the study brought together high-throughput TCR immunosequencing, statistical association of individual TCRs with disease status, and machine learning. A later analysis re-examined previously published TCR beta repertoires from roughly 720 donors and added high-resolution HLA genotyping to investigate patterns of TCR occurrence. Rather than using new phenotypic data, the later analysis identified candidate immune exposures from TCR beta sequences and from how often those sequences occurred across donors. An earlier analysis of approximately 580 of the donors used high-throughput TCR beta sequencing to judge whether each TCR beta V gene segment behaved as functional or pseudogenic. Alongside the repertoire data, information on donor age, sex, ethnicity and CMV serostatus was compiled. A later genetic analysis took genome-wide SNP genotypes for 398 of the 666 donors and used that subset as a discovery cohort. Every discovery cohort repertoire had been produced on one sequencing platform. HLA typing covered class I and class II loci at four-digit resolution. Typing coverage differed by locus: A, B, C, DRB1 and DQB1 were typed in about 629-630 donors, DQA1 in about 500, DPA1 in some 610, and DPB1 in just under 480. A few DR-DQ haplotypes were handled as single units for association and clustering because linkage in the cohort was strong. On average, around 200,000 unique TCR beta nucleotide sequences were sequenced per donor among fewer than 500 genotyped donors of the cohort, with 15% to 20% of those sequences being non-productive. Beyond this particular receptor, the publication reports: A later genetic analysis associated a missense DCLRE1C variant with V-gene and J-gene trimming of TCR beta chains, and an independent cohort replicated the association. According to a later analysis, TCR association rates differed among HLA loci, with DRB1 alleles showing the most associated TCRs and HLA-C alleles showing the fewest. In a later analysis, HLA-associated TCR beta chains showed more clonal expansion and lower generation probabilities than non-associated chains that were equally common. At a false discovery rate of 0.05, a later analysis linked 15,000 to 20,000 TCR beta sequences to specific HLA alleles. A group of highly shared sequence variants was considered likely to be a technical artifact of the sequencing pipeline. Correlated functional status among segregating V segments might be attributable to linkage disequilibrium, but an unknown experimental factor could not be ruled out. CMV serostatus was the only immune exposure information available for the cohort. Because counts were too low, around 17 rarely observed V segments, including chromosome 9 orphons, were left out of the earlier analysis of approximately 580 of the donors. The presence/absence analyses assumed that sequencing depth was roughly uniform across donors, and that assumption may not be true. Across donors, most TCR sequences were observed very rarely, whereas some public TCRs were present in many individuals. The classifier was reported to diagnose cytomegalovirus status with high specificity and sensitivity in both the original cohort and the validation cohort. Strong co-occurrence of HLA alleles, especially DR and DQ, made assigning TCR associations to individual alleles difficult. Some IMGT-functional V segments, including TRBV6-2 and TRBV6-3, could not be distinguished by the 87-base-pair reads and were therefore excluded. This cohort had only TCR beta chains sequenced, and the lack of alpha or paired-chain data limited which features could be detected. Most CMV-associated TCR beta chains appeared to be HLA-restricted in a later analysis, and the HLA associations seemed to be driven largely by CMV exposure. The authors suggested that the approach could potentially be generalized to other disease states and immunological phenotypes. In the study, 150 to 200 TCR beta chains were listed as associated with cytomegalovirus. Compared with the approximately 670-donor mean, donors in an Asian-associated ancestry cluster had fewer N-insertions in productive TCRs, according to a later genetic analysis. In an earlier analysis of more than 450 of the donors, most TCR beta V segments were observed in productive rearrangements about 87% or about 30% of the time, broadly matching IMGT annotations. In vitro tests confirmed that a few of the cytomegalovirus-associated TCR beta chains recognize cytomegalovirus antigens. A later analysis reported that several top co-occurrence clusters appeared linked to parvovirus B19, influenza, CMV and Epstein-Barr virus. Because HLA typing was unavailable for some donors at each locus, only the typed subset was used in association tests. A further reported finding was that TCR beta sequences accurately predicted the HLA-A and HLA-B alleles for most subjects in the first cohort.

Regarding this clone: Its antigen remains unidentified. No qualities accompany the bases; no much larger clone lies one base away.

The cohort was made up of 666 healthy bone marrow donors. At the time of sampling, all cohort members were nominally healthy, though unrecorded immune exposures were likely present. The donor tested CMV seropositive and was one of the 289 seropositive cohort members. Every donor gave a peripheral blood sample, and the peripheral blood mononuclear cells from that sample were used for TCR beta sequencing. The Qiagen DNeasy Blood Extraction Kit was used to extract genomic DNA from the blood cell samples. Libraries were built with the immunoSEQ multiplex PCR assay. For the multiplex PCR, a mixture combining 60 forward primers for TCR Vbeta segments and 13 reverse primers for TCR Jbeta segments was used. A multiplex PCR assay on genomic DNA amplified the CDR3 region of rearranged TCR beta genes. The amplified TCR beta libraries were sequenced on the Illumina HiSeq System as 87-base-pair reads. In the authors' own workflow: Across the 670 or so repertoires, a later analysis counted tens of millions of unique TCR beta chains, roughly 11 million of which were shared by at least two donors. A nearest-neighbor algorithm error-corrected the raw reads and collapsed the reads into unique sequences, merging closely related sequences to remove PCR and sequencing errors. CDR3 sequences were aligned to IMGT reference sequences to assign V, D and J gene segments. For a sequence to be retained, a match of at least six nucleotides to both a V gene segment and a J gene segment was required. A rearrangement counted as productive if the CDR3 had no stop codons and remained in frame with V and J, and every other rearrangement counted as non-productive. CDR3 was defined according to IMGT convention as the region running from the second conserved V-encoded cysteine to the conserved J-encoded phenylalanine. The earlier analysis of 587 of the donors excluded any sequence lacking an unambiguous match to a single V gene segment. In an earlier analysis of a few hundred of the donors, V segments were called functional above 56.7% productive rearrangements and were called segregating when the between-donor standard deviation exceeded 5%. A statistical classification framework was built for diagnosing cytomegalovirus status from the catalog of TCR beta chain sequences. V and J gene assignment, in a later analysis, came from comparing TCR nucleotide sequences with IMGT/GENE-DB human TR gene sequences. In a later analysis, CDR3 sequences and most-parsimonious VDJ recombination scenarios were assigned using the TCRdist pipeline. In a later analysis, each TCR beta chain was defined by its CDR3 amino acid sequence together with its V-gene family, and reads without a unique V-gene family were excluded. In a later analysis, nearly 600 highly shared, low-generation-probability nucleotide sequences were removed to address suspected cross-contamination and a sequencing artifact. In a later analysis, a clonal expansion index for each public chain was calculated from normalized within-repertoire ranks of inferred template counts. In a later analysis, generation probabilities were computed with a VDJ recombination model fitted to out-of-frame rearrangements, and the resulting probabilities were checked against IGoR. A later analysis scored TCR-TCR, TCR-HLA and TCR-CMV co-occurrence with hypergeometric tests, applying a repertoire-size bias correction to TCR pairs. In a later analysis, false discovery rates were estimated by permuting HLA or CMV assignments 20 times. A later analysis grouped co-occurring TCRs with DBSCAN, adding TCRdist sequence similarity when clustering within HLA-allele-positive subsets. Repertoires with fewer than 30,000 or more than 120,000 public chains, plus five repertoires with anomalous nucleotide sharing, were excluded from co-occurrence clustering. What TCRdb holds here is the immuneACCESS table cut down to in-frame rearrangements. Part of the clones is not present; checked against another copy, under half of the missing clones reflect an unresolved V gene, and the others are unexplained. V and J calls plus clone size are reproduced from that table; the DNA served to infer D and trimming. The sample includes about 190,000 clones, with more than 80% observed a single time. 2% to 3% of the sample is taken by the ten largest.

CDR1 LGHNA and CDR2 YSLEER were looked up in the germline V gene. Spanning cysteine to phenylalanine, the CDR3 consists of 16 amino acids. Only the CDR3 part of the read is kept: 48 bases, read in frame from the first base. The V end loses 0 bases and the J end loses 3 bases, and a stretch of 11 bases separates them. The sample comprised PBMCs. The chain is assembled from TRBV4-3 and TRBJ2-2; TRBD1 is a weak D gene call, 6 bases matching. The sequence was collected from a woman aged 45 to 65 in good health and CMV-seropositive. The CDR3 here reads CASSQEVGADTGELFF. The sequence in DNA is TGCGCCAGCAGCCAAGAAGTGGGGGCCGACACCGGGGAGCTGTTTTTT.